A selection of T cell receptor beta chains follows, all from one sample in a study of shared clonotypes between healthy human individuals. Measured with immunoSEQ multiplex PCR; TCRdb has only the in-frame clones, and not every one. The table shows 2 million to 3 million clones, with 80% to 95% occurring only once. The sample consisted of naive CD4+ T cells from PBMCs. The receptors derive from a man aged 18 to 30 in good health. Some clones in this sample may be carry-over from other donors' samples. Each CDR3 is given with its conserved first and last residue.

>TRBV5-1|15|TRBJ2-1
CASSPQTSSYNEQFF
>TRBV6-1|17|TRBJ2-7
CASSGPGQGSGRNEQYF
>TRBV5-1|13|TRBJ2-7
CASGVREGYEQYF
>TRBV5-1|15|TRBJ2-3
CASSLIASSTDTQYF
>TRBV28|16|TRBJ2-1
CASSPPWTSVYNEQFF
>TRBV6-5|15|TRBJ1-2
CASSYIEVGGDGYTF
>TRBV7-3|14|TRBJ2-1
CASSFLAGGNEQFF
>TRBV21-1|14|TRBJ2-5
CANNFPAAQETQYF
>TRBV7-3|13|TRBJ2-7
CASSSQGPYEQYF
>TRBV6-6|13|TRBJ2-5
CASSYAGTETQYF
>TRBV27|16|TRBJ1-4
CASSFSIDRVLGKLFF
>TRBV9|14|TRBJ2-3
CASSVDGTTDTQYF
>TRBV5-8|15|TRBJ2-1
CASSPPDWSLPEQFF
>TRBV27|15|TRBJ2-6
CASSLSGSGANVLTF
>TRBV19|13|TRBJ2-3
CASRDSGTDTQYF
>TRBV25-1|15|TRBJ2-7
CASSEYGRGFHEQYF